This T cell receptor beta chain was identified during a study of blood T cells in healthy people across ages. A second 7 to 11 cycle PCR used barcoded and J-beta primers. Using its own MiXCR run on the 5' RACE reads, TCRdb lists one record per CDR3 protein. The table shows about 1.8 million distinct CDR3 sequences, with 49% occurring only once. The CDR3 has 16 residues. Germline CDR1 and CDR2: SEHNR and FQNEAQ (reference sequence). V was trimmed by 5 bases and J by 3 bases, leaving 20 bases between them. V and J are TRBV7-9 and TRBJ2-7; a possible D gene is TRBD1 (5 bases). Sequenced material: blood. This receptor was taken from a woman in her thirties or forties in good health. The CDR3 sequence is CASSGSAWTPDYEQYF. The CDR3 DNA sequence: TGTGCCAGCAGCGGGTCAGCTTGGACACCTGACTACGAGCAGTACTTC.